One sample yielded the 25 T cell receptor beta chains listed below, sequenced in a study of OX40 agonist ivuxolimab in advanced cancers. Libraries were made using the immunoSEQ multiplex PCR assay. The table comes from immuneACCESS by way of TCRdb, which keeps in-frame sequences with V and J called. Part of the clones is missing from these tables; in studies checked, under half for an unresolved V gene and the rest for unknown reasons. The table for this sample lists 72,000 or so clones; 70% to 90% of them were counted only once. Of the sample, about 1.3% is held by the ten largest clones. Sample: CD4+ or CD8+ T cells sorted from blood, taken in a trial of the OX40 agonist ivuxolimab. The source of these receptors is an adult with an advanced solid tumor such as melanoma, head and neck, liver or kidney cancer.

CDR3 sequence reads: CASRRTGGMNEQYF. CDR3 coding DNA: TGTGCCAGCAGGCGGACAGGGGGTATGAACGAGCAGTACTTC. This chain joins TRBV6-5 and TRBJ2-7; 10 bases line up with TRBD1. The CDR3 contains 14 residues. Germline lookup yields CDR1 MNHEY and CDR2 SVGAGI. The trim removed 6 bases at V and 5 bases at J, leaving 7 bases unmatched.

This CDR3 reads CATTGTPYEKLFF. In DNA, the CDR3 is TGTGCCACCACCGGGACACCTTACGAAAAACTGTTTTTT. The J gene is TRBJ1-4, the V gene TRBV2, with D tentatively TRBD1 (6 bases). Per the germline V gene, CDR1 is SNHLY and CDR2 is FYNNEI. CDR3 length equals 13 residues. V lost 10 bases and J lost 8, with 17 bases in between.

This chain uses TRBV9 with TRBJ2-7; 9 nucleotides align to TRBD1. This CDR3 is built from 13 residues. The ends lost 3 bases at V and 6 bases at J; junction bases unmatched: 4. CDR1 is SGDLS and CDR2 is YYNGEE in the germline V gene. CDR3: CASSGGTGSEQYF. In nucleotides, the CDR3 is TGTGCCAGCAGCGGGGGGACAGGGAGCGAGCAGTACTTC.

This clone has a single count. The V and J genes are TRBV29-1 and TRBJ2-5; 11 bases agree with TRBD1. Germline CDR1 SQVTM, CDR2 ANQGSEA. The trim removed 2 bases at V and 4 bases at J, leaving 9 bases unmatched. The CDR3 is 16 amino acids. The CDR3 loop is CSVEKMGTGGRETQYF. The CDR3 bases are TGCAGCGTTGAAAAAATGGGGACAGGGGGACGAGAGACCCAGTACTTC.

The genes are TRBV2 and TRBJ2-6; D is uncertain. This CDR3 contains 15 residues. V lost 6 bases, J lost 2 bases, and 11 bases lay in between. The germline gives CDR1 SNHLY, CDR2 FYNNEI. The DNA of the CDR3 is TGTGCCAGCAGGCGAAGGGTTACTGGGGCCAACGTCCTGACTTTC. Translating gives CASRRRVTGANVLTF.

V gene TRBV27 combines with J gene TRBJ2-7; 14 nucleotides line up with TRBD2. Unmatched junction bases numbered 16, after V lost 5 bases and J lost 4 bases. The CDR3 contains 19 residues. CDR1 and CDR2 (germline): MNHEY, SMNVEV (reference sequence). Here the CDR3 reads CASSPPGLAGEIRRYEQYF. CDR3 sequence (DNA): TGTGCCAGCAGTCCCCCGGGACTAGCGGGGGAGATTAGGCGATACGAGCAGTACTTC.

The chain carries TRBV11-2 and TRBJ2-7; D is possibly TRBD2 (5 bases). Germline V lookup: CDR1 SGHAT, CDR2 FQNNGV. The CDR3 sequence is 14 residues long. With 1 base removed from V and 7 bases from J, the gap between germline ends came to 14 bases. The CDR3 protein is CASSLVARPQEQYF. In nucleotides, the CDR3 is TGTGCCAGCAGCTTAGTAGCGCGGCCGCAAGAGCAGTACTTC.

The V and J genes are TRBV30 and TRBJ2-5; D gene ambiguous. The CDR3 is 12 amino acids. Trimming pared 2 bases from V and 4 bases from J, leaving 8 bases between. The germline V gene has CDR1 GTSNPN and CDR2 SVGIG (reference sequence). In DNA, the CDR3 is TGTGCCTGGAGTCAAACGGCAGAGACCCAGTACTTC. Translating gives CAWSQTAETQYF.

In this sample, this clone turned up once. V usage is TRBV28 and J usage is TRBJ1-6, with D hard to call. The V end was cut by 0 bases, the J end by 10 bases, with 4 bases between. This CDR3 comprises 12 residues. Germline CDR1 and CDR2: MDHEN and SYDVKM. CDR3 amino acids: CASSLWGSPLHF. The CDR3 nucleotides are TGTGCCAGCAGTTTATGGGGCTCACCCCTCCACTTT.

The chain recombines TRBV12-5 with TRBJ2-7; 10 nucleotides line up with TRBD2. This CDR3 contains 15 residues. The V and J ends lost 4 bases and 3 bases, in that order; junction bases with no gene match: 6. Germline-derived CDR1 and CDR2 are LGHNT and FRNRAP. CDR3 protein: CASGSPLAGNYEQYF. Here the CDR3 DNA reads TGTGCTAGTGGTTCCCCACTAGCGGGGAACTACGAGCAGTACTTC.

This clone was seen many times. The chain carries TRBV25-1 and TRBJ1-3; D not resolved. Germline lookup yields CDR1 MGHDK and CDR2 SYGVNS. V gave up 8 bases and J gave up 4 bases, with 12 bases separating them. This CDR3 spans 13 amino acids. The CDR3 sequence is CASGTALGNTIYF. CDR3 sequence (DNA): TGTGCCAGCGGTACAGCCCTGGGAAACACCATATATTTT.

The genes are TRBV6-5 and TRBJ2-2; 9 positions match TRBD2. Trimming cost V 6 bases and J 6 bases; bases outside gene matches: 8. Germline CDR1 is MNHEY and CDR2 is SVGAGI. The CDR3 covers 15 residues. The CDR3 DNA follows: TGTGCCAGCAGAGTTAGCGGGAGCGGGCCCGGGGAGCTGTTTTTT. It translates to CASRVSGSGPGELFF.

The chain combines TRBV7-2 with TRBJ2-3; TRBD2 is a possible D gene (6 bases). CDR3 size: 13 residues. Trimming cost V 5 bases and J 5 bases, with 11 bases left between them. Germline V CDR1 and CDR2: SGHTA, FQGNSA. The CDR3 region has the DNA TGTGCCAGCAGCCTTGCGGAGGGAGATACGCAGTATTTT. Amino acids: CASSLAEGDTQYF.

J is TRBJ2-7 and V is TRBV27; a weak D match, TRBD2 (7 bases). Trimming removed 5 bases at V and 0 bases at J, with 14 bases between. The length of the CDR3 is 15 residues. Germline CDR1 reads MNHEY; CDR2 reads SMNVEV (reference sequence). The CDR3 DNA sequence: TGTGCCAGCAGTATCACGAGGGGGGGCTCCTACGAGCAGTACTTC. It specifies CASSITRGGSYEQYF.

This chain links TRBV11-2 with TRBJ1-6; D uncertain. Germline V lookup: CDR1 SGHAT, CDR2 FQNNGV. The germline V and J ends were trimmed by 5 bases and 6 bases, with 8 bases remaining between them. The CDR3 extends over 13 amino acids. CDR3 nucleotides: TGTGCCAGCAGCGCTACCTCTAATTCACCCCTCCACTTT. Its protein product is CASSATSNSPLHF. The variable domain in full, with the rest retrieved from reference TRBV11-2 and TRBJ1-6, is EAGVAQSPRYKIIEKRQSVAFWCNPISGHATLYWYQQILGQGPKLLIQFQNNGVVDDSQLPKDRFSAERLKGVDSTLKIQPAKLEDSAVYLCASSATSNSPLHFGNGTRLTVT.

This chain uses TRBV5-1 with TRBJ2-3; TRBD2 agrees at 14 bases. Germline V lookup: CDR1 SGHRS, CDR2 YFSETQ. This CDR3 contains 16 residues. The ends lost 5 bases at V and 4 bases at J; junction bases unmatched: 6. As DNA, the CDR3 is TGCGCCAGCAGACCGGGACTAGCGGGAGTCGCAGATACGCAGTATTTT. Its protein is CASRPGLAGVADTQYF.

The chain links TRBV2 to TRBJ2-1, with D perhaps TRBD2 (5 bases). The CDR3 runs to 13 residues. Germline CDR1 and CDR2: SNHLY and FYNNEI. V lost 1 base and J lost 9, with 10 bases in between. The CDR3 is CASSEGNSVEQFF. CDR3 nucleotide sequence: TGTGCCAGCAGTGAAGGTAATAGCGTTGAGCAGTTCTTC. The variable domain in full, with the rest retrieved from reference TRBV2 and TRBJ2-1, is EPEVTQTPSHQVTQMGQEVILRCVPISNHLYFYWYRQILGQKVEFLVSFYNNEISEKSEIFDDQFSVERPDGSNFTLKIRSTKLEDSAMYFCASSEGNSVEQFFGPGTRLTVL.

The chain is built from TRBV6-5 and TRBJ2-3, with a possible D match to TRBD1 (5 bases). Germline V lookup: CDR1 MNHEY, CDR2 SVGAGI. Trimming took 2 bases from V and 0 from J, leaving 12 bases between them. The CDR3 consists of 16 residues. Here the CDR3 DNA reads TGTGCCAGCAGTTACCCTCAGGGTGGGAGCACAGATACGCAGTATTTT. This gives the protein CASSYPQGGSTDTQYF.

This chain uses TRBV13 with TRBJ2-7; D is possibly TRBD2 (6 bases). This CDR3 spans 14 amino acids. V was trimmed by 0 bases and J by 2 bases, leaving 8 bases between them. Germline V gene data show CDR1 as PRHDT and CDR2 as FYEKMQ (reference sequence). The CDR3 bases are TGTGCCAGCAGCTTAGGTCGACTAGCCTACGAGCAGTACTTC. It is translated as CASSLGRLAYEQYF.

J is TRBJ1-2 and V is TRBV5-4; 8 bases are shared with TRBD1. The CDR3 sequence is 14 residues long. The V gene's germline CDR1 is SGHNT and CDR2 YYREEE (reference sequence). V trimming: 4 bases; J trimming: 6 bases; junction bases outside the gene matches: 8. As DNA, the CDR3 is TGTGCCAGCAGCCAAAAGACAGGGGCTCATGGCTACACCTTC. Translation: CASSQKTGAHGYTF.

V is TRBV2 and J is TRBJ1-4; D is undetermined. V lost 6 bases, J lost 0 bases, and 20 bases lay in between. The CDR3 sequence is 18 residues long. Looked up from germline, CDR1 is SNHLY and CDR2 is FYNNEI. The CDR3: CASRLFFPSLATNEKLFF. The CDR3 DNA sequence: TGTGCCAGCAGGCTCTTCTTCCCGAGCCTCGCAACTAATGAAAAACTGTTTTTT.

V gene TRBV7-2 combines with J gene TRBJ2-7; D uncertain. V lost 3 bases, J lost 3 bases, and 6 bases lay in between. CDR3 length equals 12 residues. The germline gives CDR1 SGHTA, CDR2 FQGNSA. The CDR3 here is CASSLFNYEQYF. The CDR3 DNA is TGTGCCAGCAGCTTGTTCAACTACGAGCAGTACTTC.

The V call is TRBV11-3, the J call TRBJ2-7, with 9 bases identical to TRBD1. V dropped 2 bases and J dropped 4; count of bases not matched to a gene: 6. The CDR3 spans 15 residues. Germline V CDR1 and CDR2: SGHNT, YENEEA. The CDR3 region has the DNA TGTGCCAGCAGCTTACAAGGGACAGGGCGGTACGAGCAGTACTTC. Protein product: CASSLQGTGRYEQYF.

This chain uses TRBV9 with TRBJ1-1; D not certain. The germline V and J ends were trimmed by 0 bases and 2 bases, with 8 bases remaining between them. This CDR3 spans 14 amino acids. Germline V gene sequence: CDR1 SGDLS, CDR2 YYNGEE. In DNA form, the CDR3 reads TGTGCCAGCAGCGTAGCAACAGATAACACTGAAGCTTTCTTT. The encoded protein is CASSVATDNTEAFF.

The chain has TRBV5-1 and TRBJ2-7; 14 nucleotides match TRBD2. V shed 4 bases and J 5 bases; nucleotides not matched to a gene: 11. Germline CDR1 SGHRS, CDR2 YFSETQ. There are 17 residues in the CDR3. The CDR3 DNA reads as TGCGCCAGCAGCGCGCGACTAGCGGGAGGGCCTTCCCACGAGCAGTACTTC. Amino acid sequence: CASSARLAGGPSHEQYF.